Following are 2 T cell receptor beta chains from one sample sequenced in a study of Graves' ophthalmopathy and Graves' hyperthyroidism. RNA transcripts served as template for amplifying TCR beta CDR3 sequences. HTBI primers served in a first-round RT-PCR, which a second-round multiplex PCR followed. TCRdb processed the multiplex PCR reads anew with MiXCR; each CDR3 protein has one entry. The table includes about 480,000 distinct CDR3 sequences, around 14% detected once. Specimen: blood. Source of these receptors: a woman aged 25-40 years with Graves' ophthalmopathy.

This clonotype occurred many times. The chain combines TRBV24-1 with TRBJ1-1; D is undetermined. This CDR3 has 12 amino acids. The ends were cut back, 4 bases at V and 1 base at J, with 3 bases in the middle. Germline CDR1 is KGHDR and CDR2 is SFDVKD. This chain's CDR3 is CATSDWNTEAFF. For the CDR3, the DNA is TGTGCCACCAGTGACTGGAACACTGAAGCTTTCTTT.

The chain couples TRBV11-2 to TRBJ2-3; D not certain. The germline V gene encodes CDR1 SGHAT and CDR2 FQNNGV. Trimming left V 1 base short and J 1 base short, with 15 bases between. The CDR3 extends over 17 amino acids. CDR3 nucleotides: TGTGCCAGCAGCTTAGTGAATTTCGGACGGGGCACAGATACGCAGTATTTT. This translates into CASSLVNFGRGTDTQYF.